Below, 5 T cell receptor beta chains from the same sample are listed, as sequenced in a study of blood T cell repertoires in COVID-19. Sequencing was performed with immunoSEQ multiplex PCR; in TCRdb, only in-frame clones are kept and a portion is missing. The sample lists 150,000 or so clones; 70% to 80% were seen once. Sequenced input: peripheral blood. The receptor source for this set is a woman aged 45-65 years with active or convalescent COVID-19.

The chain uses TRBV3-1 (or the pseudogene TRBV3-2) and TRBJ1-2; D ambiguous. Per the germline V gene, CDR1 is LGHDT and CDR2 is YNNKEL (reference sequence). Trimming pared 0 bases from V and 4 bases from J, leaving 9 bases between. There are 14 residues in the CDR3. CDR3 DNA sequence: TGTGCCAGCAGCCAAGAAGTTCGGAGCTATGGCTACACCTTC. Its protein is CASSQEVRSYGYTF.

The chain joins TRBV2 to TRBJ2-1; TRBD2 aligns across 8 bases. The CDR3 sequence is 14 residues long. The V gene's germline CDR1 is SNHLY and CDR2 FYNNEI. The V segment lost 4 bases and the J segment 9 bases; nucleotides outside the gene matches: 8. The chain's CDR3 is CASSVSGSRGEQFF. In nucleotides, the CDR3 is TGTGCCAGCAGTGTGAGCGGGAGCAGGGGTGAGCAGTTCTTC. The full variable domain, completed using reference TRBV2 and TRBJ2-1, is EPEVTQTPSHQVTQMGQEVILRCVPISNHLYFYWYRQILGQKVEFLVSFYNNEISEKSEIFDDQFSVERPDGSNFTLKIRSTKLEDSAMYFCASSVSGSRGEQFFGPGTRLTVL.

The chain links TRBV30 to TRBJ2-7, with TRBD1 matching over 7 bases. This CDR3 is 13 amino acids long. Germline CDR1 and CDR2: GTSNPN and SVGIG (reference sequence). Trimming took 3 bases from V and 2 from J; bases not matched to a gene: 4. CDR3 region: CAWSKGATYEQYF. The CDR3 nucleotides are TGTGCCTGGAGCAAGGGGGCTACCTACGAGCAGTACTTC.

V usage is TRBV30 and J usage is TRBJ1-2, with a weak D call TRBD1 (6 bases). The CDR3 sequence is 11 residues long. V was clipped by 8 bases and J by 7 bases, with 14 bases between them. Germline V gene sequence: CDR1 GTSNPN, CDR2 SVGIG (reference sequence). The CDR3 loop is CARFLGGGYTF. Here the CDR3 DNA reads TGTGCCCGATTCCTAGGGGGTGGCTACACCTTC.

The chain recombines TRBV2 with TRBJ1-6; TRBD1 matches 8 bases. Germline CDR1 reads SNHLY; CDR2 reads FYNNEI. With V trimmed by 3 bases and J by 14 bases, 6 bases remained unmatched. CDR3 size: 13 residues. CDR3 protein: CASSERQGMSLHF. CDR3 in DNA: TGTGCCAGCAGTGAGAGACAGGGGATGTCCCTCCACTTT.